Below, 14 T cell receptor beta chains from the same sample are listed, as sequenced in a study of blood T cell repertoires in COVID-19. The repertoire was sequenced with immunoSEQ multiplex PCR; TCRdb's copy has only in-frame clones and lacks some. The sample shows approximately 230,000 clones, nearly 90% of them seen only once. The source material was peripheral blood. The receptor set was obtained from a man between 18 and 29 years old with active or convalescent COVID-19.

The rearrangement joins TRBV5-5 to TRBJ2-2, with D possibly matching TRBD1 (6 bases). The CDR3 contains 15 residues. Looked up from germline, CDR1 is SGHKS and CDR2 is YYEKEE (reference sequence). V was trimmed by 4 bases and J by 5 bases, leaving 15 bases between them. The CDR3 protein is CASSKDTGYTGELFF. The CDR3 nucleotides read TGTGCCAGCAGCAAAGATACAGGGTATACCGGGGAGCTGTTTTTT.

The chain uses TRBV18 and TRBJ2-6; D perhaps matches TRBD1 (7 bases). The CDR3 spans 17 residues. CDR1 is KGHSH, CDR2 LQKENI, per germline. The V end was cut by 5 bases, the J end by 1 base, with 15 bases between. The CDR3 sequence is CASSAGQPKSGANVLTF. The CDR3 DNA reads TGTGCCAGCTCAGCGGGACAGCCCAAATCTGGGGCCAACGTCCTGACTTTC.

This clone was detected only once. The gene calls are TRBV7-8 and TRBJ1-6, with D possibly matching TRBD1 (6 bases). The V gene's germline CDR1 is SGHVS and CDR2 FQNEAQ. The ends were cut back, 5 bases at V and 5 bases at J, with 19 bases in the middle. CDR3 length: 17 amino acids. The CDR3 spells CASSPSRRGANNSPLHF. The CDR3 nucleotides are TGTGCCAGCAGCCCAAGCAGACGGGGGGCGAATAATTCACCCCTCCACTTT.

CDR3 coding DNA: TGTGCCAGCAGCCAAGAATCGCCCGGGGGAAGATATGGCTACACCTTC. Translation: CASSQESPGGRYGYTF. The genes are TRBV4-2 and TRBJ1-2, with TRBD1 as a possible D gene (5 bases). In germline, CDR1 is LGHNA, CDR2 YNFKEQ. CDR3 length equals 16 residues. Trimming cost V 0 bases and J 5 bases, with 16 bases left between them.

This clone has more than one count but fewer than ten. The rearrangement links TRBV6-2 or TRBV6-3 to TRBJ1-2; D gene uncertain. This CDR3 has 13 residues. Germline loops: CDR1 MNHEY, CDR2 SVGEGT. V gave up 6 bases and J gave up 6 bases, with 14 bases separating them. CDR3 coding DNA: TGTGCCAGCAGCCTTCCTGCAGTTGATGGCTACACCTTC. Translation: CASSLPAVDGYTF.

The V call is TRBV23-1, the J call TRBJ2-7, with 7 positions matching TRBD1. TRBV23-1 is given ORF status, its function remaining uncertain. V lost 3 bases and J lost 2; bases outside the gene matches: 7. The CDR3 sequence is 15 residues long. CDR3 DNA sequence: TGCGCCAGCAGTCACCGGGACAGCCACCCCTACGAGCAGTACTTC. Protein product: CASSHRDSHPYEQYF.

The chain joins TRBV6-6 to TRBJ2-1, with TRBD1 matching over 7 bases. Trimming took 6 bases from V and 4 from J; bases not matched to a gene: 6. Germline V CDR1 and CDR2: MNHNY, SVGAGI (reference sequence). CDR3 length: 14 residues. CDR3 loop: CASSRSTGYNEQFF. Written as DNA, the CDR3 is TGTGCCAGCAGCCGATCGACAGGGTACAATGAGCAGTTCTTC.

This sequence joins TRBV6-5 and TRBJ2-5; D ambiguous. The CDR3 has 12 amino acids. V lost 5 bases to trimming and J lost 5 bases, with 9 bases between them. CDR1 MNHEY and CDR2 SVGAGI come from the germline V gene. The CDR3 spells CASSKPDETQYF. DNA of the CDR3: TGTGCCAGCAGTAAGCCCGATGAGACCCAGTACTTC.

The genes are TRBV5-4 and TRBJ1-1; 7 bases align to TRBD1. V was pared by 4 bases and J by 5 bases, with 5 bases of the junction left unmatched. Germline CDR1 and CDR2: SGHNT and YYREEE (reference sequence). The CDR3 contains 13 residues. The CDR3 DNA sequence: TGTGCCAGCAGCCCCCCGGGACAGACTGAAGCTTTCTTT. Translating it yields CASSPPGQTEAFF.

This clone was seen a handful of times. The chain uses TRBV19 and TRBJ1-1; tentatively, D is TRBD1 (5 bases). The CDR3 loop spans 13 amino acids. V lost 7 bases, J lost 1 base, and 10 bases lay in between. The germline V gene encodes CDR1 LNHDA and CDR2 SQIVND (reference sequence). CDR3 coding DNA: TGTGCCAGTAAGTTCGGACAGAACACTGAAGCTTTCTTT. Translating gives CASKFGQNTEAFF.

The chain has TRBV4-3 and TRBJ2-5, with D possibly TRBD2 on 5 matching bases. The germline CDR1 and CDR2 sequences are LGHNA and YSLEER. Trimming removed 5 bases at V and 10 bases at J, with 17 bases between. There are 13 residues in the CDR3. CDR3 nucleotide sequence: TGCGCCAGCAGCTTCGGGCTGCCCGGGGACCAGTACTTC. Translation: CASSFGLPGDQYF.

J is TRBJ2-1 and V is TRBV9, with a weak D call TRBD2 (6 bases). The germline V gene encodes CDR1 SGDLS and CDR2 YYNGEE. The CDR3 covers 15 residues. V was clipped by 0 bases and J by 6 bases, with 13 bases between them. The CDR3 DNA reads as TGTGCCAGCAGCGTAGGGGTAGCGGACCCCAATGAGCAGTTCTTC. Encoded protein: CASSVGVADPNEQFF.

The chain has TRBV3-1 (or the pseudogene TRBV3-2) and TRBJ1-1, with D unclear. Germline V gene lookup returns CDR1 LGHDT and CDR2 YNNKEL (reference sequence). CDR3 length: 12 amino acids. V was shortened by 1 base and J by 3 bases, with 3 bases between the two germline ends. The CDR3 DNA reads TGTGCCAGCAGCCAAGGCGACACTGAAGCTTTCTTT. Translated, it gives CASSQGDTEAFF.

This clone was recorded only once. This chain joins TRBV30 and TRBJ1-4; the D gene is possibly TRBD1 (6 bases). V was trimmed by 5 bases and J by 6 bases, leaving 16 bases between them. This CDR3 is 14 amino acids long. Germline CDR1 and CDR2: GTSNPN and SVGIG (reference sequence). This CDR3 reads CAWGGEGADEKLFF. The CDR3, as DNA: TGTGCCTGGGGGGGCGAAGGGGCGGATGAAAAACTGTTTTTT. The entire variable domain, with the rest obtained from reference TRBV30 and TRBJ1-4, is as follows: SQTIHQWPATLVQPVGSPLSLECTVEGTSNPNLYWYRQAAGRGLQLLFYSVGIGQISSEVPQNLSASRPQDRQFILSSKKLLLSDSGFYLCAWGGEGADEKLFFGSGTQLSVL.